This TCR beta chain was found in a study of cytomegalovirus exposure and HLA in healthy donors. Germline V gene data show CDR1 as MGHRA and CDR2 as YSYEKL. V was pared by 4 bases and J by 2 bases, with 9 bases of the junction left unmatched. The CDR3 is 18 residues long. Primers: 60 Vbeta forward and 13 Jbeta reverse. Clones were sequenced by immunoSEQ multiplex PCR, and TCRdb holds only the in-frame ones, with some missing. The profile shows about 93,000 clones, 70% to 80% of them singletons. This sequence was found in a man aged 25-40 years in good health and CMV-seronegative. The sample taken for sequencing was PBMCs. The chain uses TRBV4-1 and TRBJ2-3; 13 bases line up with TRBD2. CDR3: CASSLRTSGSLNTDTQYF. The CDR3 DNA sequence: TGCGCCAGCAGCCTACGGACTAGCGGGAGTTTGAACACAGATACGCAGTATTTT.